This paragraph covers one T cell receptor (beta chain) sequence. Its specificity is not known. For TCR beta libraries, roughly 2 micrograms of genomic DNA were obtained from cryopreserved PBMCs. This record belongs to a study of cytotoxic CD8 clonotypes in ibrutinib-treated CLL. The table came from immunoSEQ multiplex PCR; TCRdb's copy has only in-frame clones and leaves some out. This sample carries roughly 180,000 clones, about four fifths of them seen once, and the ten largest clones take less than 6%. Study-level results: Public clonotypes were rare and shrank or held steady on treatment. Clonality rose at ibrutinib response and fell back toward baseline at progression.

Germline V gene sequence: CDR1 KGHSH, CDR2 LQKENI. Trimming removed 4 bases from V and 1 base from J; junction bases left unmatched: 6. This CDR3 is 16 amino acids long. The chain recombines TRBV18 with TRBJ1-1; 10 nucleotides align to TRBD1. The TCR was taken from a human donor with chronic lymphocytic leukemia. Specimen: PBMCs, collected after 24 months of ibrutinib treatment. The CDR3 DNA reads TGTGCCAGCTCACGACAGGGGGCTTATGGGAACACTGAAGCTTTCTTT. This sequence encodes CASSRQGAYGNTEAFF. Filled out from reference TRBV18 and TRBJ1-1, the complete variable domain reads NAGVMQNPRHLVRRRGQEARLRCSPMKGHSHVYWYRQLPEEGLKFMVYLQKENIIDESGMPKERFSAEFPKEGPSILRIQQVVRGDSAAYFCASSRQGAYGNTEAFFGQGTRLTVV.